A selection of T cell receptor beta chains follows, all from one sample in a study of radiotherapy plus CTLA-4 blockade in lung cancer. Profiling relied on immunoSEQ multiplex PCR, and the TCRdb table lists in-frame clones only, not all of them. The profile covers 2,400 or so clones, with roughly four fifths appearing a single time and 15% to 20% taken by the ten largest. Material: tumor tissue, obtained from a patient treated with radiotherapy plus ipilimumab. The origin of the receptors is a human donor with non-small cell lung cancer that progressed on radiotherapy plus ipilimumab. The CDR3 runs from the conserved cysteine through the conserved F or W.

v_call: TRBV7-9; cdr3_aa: CASSSIRGINGTNEKLFF
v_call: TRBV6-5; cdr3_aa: CASSEPLAHETQYF
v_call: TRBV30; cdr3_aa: CAWSEGTNPSGNTIYF
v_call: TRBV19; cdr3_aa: CASSKAIDTEAFF
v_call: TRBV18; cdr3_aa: CASSPTTQPTGYTF
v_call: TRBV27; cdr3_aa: CASSTASNQPQHF
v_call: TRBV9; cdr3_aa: CASSRSPGNTIYF
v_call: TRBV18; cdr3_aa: CASSPTATNEKLFF
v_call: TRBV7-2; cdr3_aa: CASSPGPNYEQYF
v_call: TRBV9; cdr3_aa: CASSVAGEDNNEQFF
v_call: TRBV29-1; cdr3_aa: CSGKNTGELFF
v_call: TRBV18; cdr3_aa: CASSRASGTYEQYF
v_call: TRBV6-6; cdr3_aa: CASSYSGQETQYF
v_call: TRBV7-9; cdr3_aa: CASSLGKGRYTF
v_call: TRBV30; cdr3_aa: CAWHPPYRDRDFEAFF
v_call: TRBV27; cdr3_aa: CASSFGTSLNSPLHF
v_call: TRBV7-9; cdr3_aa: CATDPGQRMNTEAFF
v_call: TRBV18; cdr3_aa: CASSPRGFNEQYF
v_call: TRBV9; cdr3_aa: CASSVGGNSYEQYF
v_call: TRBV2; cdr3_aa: CASSEGPVPGGDTQYF
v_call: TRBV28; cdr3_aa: CASSTPTGPYEQYF
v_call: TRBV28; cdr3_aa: CASRMTFTNTGELFF
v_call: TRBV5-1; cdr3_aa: CASSSQGDGYTF
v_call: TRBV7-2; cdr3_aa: CASSRDRSYEQYF
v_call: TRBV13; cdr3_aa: CASSVETYSSGISYNEQFF
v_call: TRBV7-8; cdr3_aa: CASSLALGRGRGDTQYF
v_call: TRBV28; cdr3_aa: CASSSVGGEQFF
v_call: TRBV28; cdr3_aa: CASTPKSVRYGYTF
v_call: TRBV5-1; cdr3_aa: CASGTGGFLSTDTQYF
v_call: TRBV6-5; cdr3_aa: CASSYSLRPGWNEQYF
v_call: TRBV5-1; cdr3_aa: CASSLTGDSSQPQHF
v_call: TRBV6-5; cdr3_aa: CASSYGGQNTEAFF
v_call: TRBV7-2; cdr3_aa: CASSSGPGRGNTEAFF
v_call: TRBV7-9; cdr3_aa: CASSPGTSGRTGEQFF
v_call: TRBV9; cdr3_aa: CASSVDPGLGWDTEAFF
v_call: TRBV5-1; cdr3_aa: CASSFGNSYNEQFF
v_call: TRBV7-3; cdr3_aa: CASSLTGSAYNEQFF
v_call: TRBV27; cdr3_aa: CASSLRSGLADTQYF
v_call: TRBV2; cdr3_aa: CASSATAGQPQHF
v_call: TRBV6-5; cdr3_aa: CASSYREGGTEAFF
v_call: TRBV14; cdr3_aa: CASSQDLQSSGYTGELFF
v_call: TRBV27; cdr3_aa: CASSLRGSLKDTQYF
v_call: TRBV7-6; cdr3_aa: CASRSNEKLFF
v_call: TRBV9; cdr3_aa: CASGLTGDSPLHF
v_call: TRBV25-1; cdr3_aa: CASSESGGYEQFF